These 3 T cell receptor beta chains came from one sample sequenced in a study of persistence of HIV-infected CD4 T cells. No antigens are known for them. This was the immunoSEQ version 4 assay in survey mode. Measured with immunoSEQ multiplex PCR; TCRdb has only the in-frame clones, and not every one. Of about 40,000 clones listed, approximately 80% are singletons. Cells were stimulated with overlapping HIV-1 Gag 15-mer peptides. Memory cells lacking CD40L and CD69 with high CD45RO were sorted. The sequencing here drew on CD4+ T cells sorted from PBMCs after approximately 18-hour stimulation, taken from a patient who received antiretroviral therapy. These receptors all stem from an adult man with HIV who was CMV-seropositive.

The chain couples TRBV2 to TRBJ2-7; 12 nucleotides agree with TRBD2. The V gene's germline CDR1 is SNHLY and CDR2 FYNNEI. Trimming removed 4 bases from V and 4 bases from J; junction bases left unmatched: 8. This CDR3 contains 16 residues. The CDR3 DNA reads TGTGCCAGCAGTGCTCCGGGACTAGCGGGTACTTACGAGCAGTACTTC. It translates to CASSAPGLAGTYEQYF.

The CDR3 bases are TGTGCCAGCGATAGGGACGGGGGGACTGAAGCTTTCTTT. This sequence encodes CASDRDGGTEAFF. The chain is built from TRBV6-6 and TRBJ1-1; tentatively, D is TRBD1 (5 bases). V was clipped by 8 bases and J by 5 bases, with 15 bases between them. The CDR3 has 13 amino acids. Germline CDR1 and CDR2: MNHNY and SVGAGI (reference sequence).

The chain carries TRBV6-5 and TRBJ1-1; tentative D call: TRBD1 (5 bases). The CDR3 spans 12 residues. With 6 bases removed from V and 4 bases from J, the gap between germline ends came to 9 bases. CDR1 MNHEY and CDR2 SVGAGI come from the germline V gene. CDR3 DNA sequence: TGTGCCAGCAGGGGGCTTCGCACTGAAGCTTTCTTT. This sequence encodes CASRGLRTEAFF.